This record looks at one T cell receptor (beta chain) sequence and its context. It was with 60 Vbeta and 13 Jbeta primers that the PCR ran. Method: immunoSEQ multiplex PCR; TCRdb's copy keeps in-frame clones and lacks some. The sample carries around 130,000 clones, roughly 80% recorded once. Germline lookup yields CDR1 SSHAT and CDR2 FNYEAQ (reference sequence). V gave up 2 bases and J gave up 6 bases, with 10 bases separating them. This CDR3 has 13 amino acids. The data were obtained in a study of cytomegalovirus exposure and HLA in healthy donors. The chain carries TRBV7-7 and TRBJ1-1; tentatively, D is TRBD1 (6 bases). Sequenced sample: PBMCs. This TCR derives from a man aged 25 to 45 in good health and CMV-seronegative. CDR3 protein: CASSLSQGSEAFF. The DNA of the CDR3 is TGTGCCAGCAGCTTATCCCAGGGGTCTGAAGCTTTCTTT.